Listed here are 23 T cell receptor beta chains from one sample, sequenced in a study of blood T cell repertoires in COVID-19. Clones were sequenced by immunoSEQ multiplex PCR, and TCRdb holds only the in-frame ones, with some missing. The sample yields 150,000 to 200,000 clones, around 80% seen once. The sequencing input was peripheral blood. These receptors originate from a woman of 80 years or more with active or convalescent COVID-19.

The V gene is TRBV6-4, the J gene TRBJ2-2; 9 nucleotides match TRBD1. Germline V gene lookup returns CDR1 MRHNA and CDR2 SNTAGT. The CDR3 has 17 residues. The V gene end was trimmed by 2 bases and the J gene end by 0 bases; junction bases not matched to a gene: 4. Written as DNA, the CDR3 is TGTGCCAGCAGTGACGGACAGGGGCCACCGAACACCGGGGAGCTGTTTTTT. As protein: CASSDGQGPPNTGELFF.

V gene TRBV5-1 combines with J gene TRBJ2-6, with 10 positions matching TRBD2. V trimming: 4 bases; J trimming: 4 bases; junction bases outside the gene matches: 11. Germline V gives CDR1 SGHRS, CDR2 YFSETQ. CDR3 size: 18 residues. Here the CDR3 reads CASSPQRGGLGGANVLTF. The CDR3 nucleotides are TGCGCCAGCAGCCCCCAGCGGGGGGGCCTGGGAGGGGCCAACGTCCTGACTTTC.

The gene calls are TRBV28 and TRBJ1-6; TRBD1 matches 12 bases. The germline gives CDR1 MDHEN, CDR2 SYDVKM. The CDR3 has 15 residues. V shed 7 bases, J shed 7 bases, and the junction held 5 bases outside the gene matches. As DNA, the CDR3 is TGTGCCAGCACCAGGGACAGGGGGCCCAATTCACCCCTCCACTTT. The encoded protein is CASTRDRGPNSPLHF.

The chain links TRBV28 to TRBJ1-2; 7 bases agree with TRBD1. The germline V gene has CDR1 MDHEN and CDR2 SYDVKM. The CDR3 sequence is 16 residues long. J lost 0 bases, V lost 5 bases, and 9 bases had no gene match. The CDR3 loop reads CASSGLGQDANYGYTF. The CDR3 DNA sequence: TGTGCCAGCAGTGGACTCGGACAGGATGCTAACTATGGCTACACCTTC.

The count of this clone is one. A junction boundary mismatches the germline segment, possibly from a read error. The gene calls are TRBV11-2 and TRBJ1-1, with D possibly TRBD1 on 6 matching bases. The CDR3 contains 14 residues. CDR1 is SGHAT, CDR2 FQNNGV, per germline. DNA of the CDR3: TGTGCCAGCAGCTTAGGTGGACAGAGCTCTGAGGCTTTCTTT. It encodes CASSLGGQSSEAFF.

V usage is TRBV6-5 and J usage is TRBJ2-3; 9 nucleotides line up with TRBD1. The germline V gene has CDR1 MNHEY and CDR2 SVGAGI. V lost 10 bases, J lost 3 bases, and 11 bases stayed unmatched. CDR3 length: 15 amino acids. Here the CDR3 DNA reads TGTGCCATACGACCGGACAGGGGACGTACAGATACGCAGTATTTT. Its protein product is CAIRPDRGRTDTQYF.

The CDR3 region has the DNA TGTGCCAGCAGCTTAATCTCGGGAGCTTCTGGCTACACCTTC. Its translation is CASSLISGASGYTF. The V gene is TRBV7-2, the J gene TRBJ1-2; D gene uncertain. The germline V and J ends were trimmed by 2 bases and 7 bases, with 14 bases remaining between them. The CDR3 runs 14 residues. Germline V lookup: CDR1 SGHTA, CDR2 FQGNSA. Complete variable domain (other parts from reference TRBV7-2 and TRBJ1-2): GAGVSQSPSNKVTEKGKDVELRCDPISGHTALYWYRQSLGQGLEFLIYFQGNSAPDKSGLPSDRFSAERTGGSVSTLTIQRTQQEDSAVYLCASSLISGASGYTFGSGTRLTVV.

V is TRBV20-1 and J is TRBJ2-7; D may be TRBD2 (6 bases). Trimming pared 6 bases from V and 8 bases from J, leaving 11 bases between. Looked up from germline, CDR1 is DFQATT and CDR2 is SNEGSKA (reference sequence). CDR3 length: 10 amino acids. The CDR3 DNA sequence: TGCAGTGCGACCGGGACTCAGCAGTACTTC. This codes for CSATGTQQYF.

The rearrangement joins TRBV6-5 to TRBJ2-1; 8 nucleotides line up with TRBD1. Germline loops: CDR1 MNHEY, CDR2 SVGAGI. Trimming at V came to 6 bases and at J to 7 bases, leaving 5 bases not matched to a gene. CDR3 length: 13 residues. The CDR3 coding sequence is TGTGCCAGCAGAAGGACAGGGCTGAATGAGCAGTTCTTC. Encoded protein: CASRRTGLNEQFF.

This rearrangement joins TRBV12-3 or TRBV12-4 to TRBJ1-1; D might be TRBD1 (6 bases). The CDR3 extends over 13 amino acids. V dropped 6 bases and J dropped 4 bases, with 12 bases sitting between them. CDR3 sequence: CASSQGLRTEAFF. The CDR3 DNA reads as TGTGCCAGCAGCCAGGGGTTACGCACTGAAGCTTTCTTT.

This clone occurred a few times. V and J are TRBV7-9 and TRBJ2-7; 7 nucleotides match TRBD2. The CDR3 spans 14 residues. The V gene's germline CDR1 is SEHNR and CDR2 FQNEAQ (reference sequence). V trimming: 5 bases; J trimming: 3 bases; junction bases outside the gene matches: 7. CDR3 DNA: TGTGCCAGCAGCGGGGGGGGACCCTACTACGAGCAGTACTTC. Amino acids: CASSGGGPYYEQYF. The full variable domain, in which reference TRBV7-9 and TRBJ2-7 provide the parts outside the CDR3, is DTGVSQNPRHKITKRGQNVTFRCDPISEHNRLYWYRQTLGQGPEFLTYFQNEAQLEKSRLLSDRFSAERPKGSFSTLEIQRTEQGDSAMYLCASSGGGPYYEQYFGPGTRLTVT.

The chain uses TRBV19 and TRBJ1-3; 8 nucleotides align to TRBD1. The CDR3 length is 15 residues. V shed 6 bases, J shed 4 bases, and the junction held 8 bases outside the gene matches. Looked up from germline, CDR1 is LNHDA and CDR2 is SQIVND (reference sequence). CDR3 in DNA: TGTGCCAGTAGATCGTCAGGGGGCGTGGGAAACACCATATATTTT. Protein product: CASRSSGGVGNTIYF.

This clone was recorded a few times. The CDR3 nucleotides read TGTGCCAGCAGTGAGCGGGTCCCCTTCTATGGCTACACCTTC. This translates into CASSERVPFYGYTF. The rearrangement uses TRBV6-1 and TRBJ1-2, with D unresolved. Germline CDR1 MNHNS, CDR2 SASEGT. This CDR3 comprises 14 residues. Trimming removed 3 bases from V and 4 bases from J, with 12 bases in between.

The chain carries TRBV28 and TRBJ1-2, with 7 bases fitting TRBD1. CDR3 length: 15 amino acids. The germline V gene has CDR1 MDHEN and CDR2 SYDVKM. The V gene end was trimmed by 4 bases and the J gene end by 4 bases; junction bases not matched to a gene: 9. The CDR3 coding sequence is TGTGCCAGCAGTTACCAGGGGGTTCGTATCTATGGCTACACCTTC. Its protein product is CASSYQGVRIYGYTF.

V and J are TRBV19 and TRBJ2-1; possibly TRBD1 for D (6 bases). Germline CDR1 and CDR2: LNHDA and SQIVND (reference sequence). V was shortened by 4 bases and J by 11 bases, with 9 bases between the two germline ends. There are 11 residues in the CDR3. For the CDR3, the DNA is TGTGCCAGTAGTACAGGACAGCAGCAGTTCTTC. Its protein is CASSTGQQQFF. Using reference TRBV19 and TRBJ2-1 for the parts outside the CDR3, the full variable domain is DGGITQSPKYLFRKEGQNVTLSCEQNLNHDAMYWYRQDPGQGLRLIYYSQIVNDFQKGDIAEGYSVSREKKESFPLTVTSAQKNPTAFYLCASSTGQQQFFGPGTRLTVL.

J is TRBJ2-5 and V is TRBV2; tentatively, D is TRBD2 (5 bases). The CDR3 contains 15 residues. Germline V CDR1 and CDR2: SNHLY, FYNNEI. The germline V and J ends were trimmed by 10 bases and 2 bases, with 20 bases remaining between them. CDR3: CATAAGKRGQETQYF. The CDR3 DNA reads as TGTGCCACCGCAGCCGGAAAACGGGGACAAGAGACCCAGTACTTC. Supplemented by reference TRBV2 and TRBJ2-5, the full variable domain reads EPEVTQTPSHQVTQMGQEVILRCVPISNHLYFYWYRQILGQKVEFLVSFYNNEISEKSEIFDDQFSVERPDGSNFTLKIRSTKLEDSAMYFCATAAGKRGQETQYFGPGTRLLVL.

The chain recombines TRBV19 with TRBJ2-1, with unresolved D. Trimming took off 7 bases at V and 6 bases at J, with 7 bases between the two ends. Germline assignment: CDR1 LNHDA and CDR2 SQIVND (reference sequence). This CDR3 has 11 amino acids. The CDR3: CASTRGNEQFF. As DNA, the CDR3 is TGTGCCAGTACCCGAGGCAATGAGCAGTTCTTC. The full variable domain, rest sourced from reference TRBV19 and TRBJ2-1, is DGGITQSPKYLFRKEGQNVTLSCEQNLNHDAMYWYRQDPGQGLRLIYYSQIVNDFQKGDIAEGYSVSREKKESFPLTVTSAQKNPTAFYLCASTRGNEQFFGPGTRLTVL.

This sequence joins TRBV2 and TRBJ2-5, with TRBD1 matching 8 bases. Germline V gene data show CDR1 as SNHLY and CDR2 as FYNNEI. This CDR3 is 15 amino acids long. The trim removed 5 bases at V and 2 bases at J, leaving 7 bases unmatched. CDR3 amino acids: CASSRTGTGQETQYF. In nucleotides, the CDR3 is TGTGCCAGCAGTCGAACCGGGACAGGACAAGAGACCCAGTACTTC.

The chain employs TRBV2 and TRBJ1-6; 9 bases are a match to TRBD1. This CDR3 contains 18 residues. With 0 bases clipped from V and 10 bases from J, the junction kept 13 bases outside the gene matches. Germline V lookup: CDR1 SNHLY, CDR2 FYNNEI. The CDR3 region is CASSEALQRTGERSPLHF. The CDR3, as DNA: TGTGCCAGCAGTGAAGCGCTTCAACGGACAGGGGAACGATCACCCCTCCACTTT. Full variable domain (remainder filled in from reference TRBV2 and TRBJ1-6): EPEVTQTPSHQVTQMGQEVILRCVPISNHLYFYWYRQILGQKVEFLVSFYNNEISEKSEIFDDQFSVERPDGSNFTLKIRSTKLEDSAMYFCASSEALQRTGERSPLHFGNGTRLTVT.

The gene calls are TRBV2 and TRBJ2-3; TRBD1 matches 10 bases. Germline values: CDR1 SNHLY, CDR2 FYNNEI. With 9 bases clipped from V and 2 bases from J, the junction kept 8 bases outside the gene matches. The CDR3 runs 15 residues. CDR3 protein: CARVSTGGDTDTQYF. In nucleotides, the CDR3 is TGTGCCAGGGTTTCGACAGGGGGCGACACAGATACGCAGTATTTT.

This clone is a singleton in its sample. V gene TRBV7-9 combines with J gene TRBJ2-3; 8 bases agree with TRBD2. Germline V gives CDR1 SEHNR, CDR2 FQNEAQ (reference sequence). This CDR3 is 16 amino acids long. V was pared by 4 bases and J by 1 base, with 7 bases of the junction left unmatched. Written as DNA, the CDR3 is TGTGCCAGCAGCTACGGCGTTAGCGGGGGCACAGATACGCAGTATTTT. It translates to CASSYGVSGGTDTQYF.

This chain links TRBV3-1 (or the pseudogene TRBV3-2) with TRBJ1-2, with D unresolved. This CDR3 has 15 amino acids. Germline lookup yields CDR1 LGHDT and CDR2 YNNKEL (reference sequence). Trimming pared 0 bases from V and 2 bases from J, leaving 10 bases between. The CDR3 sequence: CASSQDGTANYGYTF. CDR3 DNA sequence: TGTGCCAGCAGCCAAGATGGTACCGCGAACTATGGCTACACCTTC.

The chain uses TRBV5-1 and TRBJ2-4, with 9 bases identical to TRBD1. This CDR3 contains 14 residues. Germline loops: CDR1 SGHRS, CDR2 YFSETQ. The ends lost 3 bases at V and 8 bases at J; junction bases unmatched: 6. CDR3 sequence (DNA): TGCGCCAGCAGCTGGGGACAGGGAGGGGACATTCAGTACTTC. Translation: CASSWGQGGDIQYF.